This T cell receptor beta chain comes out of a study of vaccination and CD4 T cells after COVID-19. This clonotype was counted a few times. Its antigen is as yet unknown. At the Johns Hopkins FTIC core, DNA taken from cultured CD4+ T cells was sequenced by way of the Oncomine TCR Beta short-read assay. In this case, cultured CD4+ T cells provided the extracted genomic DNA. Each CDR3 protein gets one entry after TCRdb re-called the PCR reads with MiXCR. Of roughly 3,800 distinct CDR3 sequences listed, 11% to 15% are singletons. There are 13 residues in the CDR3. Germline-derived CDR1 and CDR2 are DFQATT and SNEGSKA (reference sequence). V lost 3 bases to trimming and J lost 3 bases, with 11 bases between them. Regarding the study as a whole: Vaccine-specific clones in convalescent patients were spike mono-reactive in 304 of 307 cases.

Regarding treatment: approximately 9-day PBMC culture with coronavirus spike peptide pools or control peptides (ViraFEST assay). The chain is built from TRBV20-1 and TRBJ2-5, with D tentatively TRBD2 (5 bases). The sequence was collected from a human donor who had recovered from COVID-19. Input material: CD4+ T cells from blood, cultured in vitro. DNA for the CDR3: TGCAGTGCTAGGGGTCTAGCAGAAGAGACCCAGTACTTC. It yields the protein CSARGLAEETQYF.